The TCR beta chain described here comes from a study of PD-1 blockade in classical Hodgkin lymphoma. The CDR3 runs to 14 residues. Between the trimmed V and J ends, which lost 0 bases and 5 bases, there was a span of 10 bases. Germline assignment: CDR1 MNHEY and CDR2 SVGAGI. Study results and limitations: TCR diversity at baseline was reported to be reduced in newly diagnosed patients relative to healthy donors. By cycle point C4D1, TCR diversity had risen significantly in CD4+ cells (but not CD8+ cells). Undefined causes, possibly disease activity or prior therapy, underlie the repertoire differences.

Documented time point: cycle 4 day 1 (C4D1), after 5 to 7 weeks of nivolumab. All patients experienced relapse after autologous stem cell transplantation, and brentuximab vedotin exposure was variable. Sequencing was performed with immunoSEQ multiplex PCR; in TCRdb, only in-frame clones are kept and a portion is missing. The table includes around 50,000 clones, 90% detected once. As regards this clone: Its antigen is as yet unknown.

Sequences were derived from peripheral blood mononuclear cells (PBMCs), sampled before the fourth cycle of nivolumab. The V gene is TRBV6-5, the J gene TRBJ2-5; D unresolved. This TCR came from a human donor with classical Hodgkin lymphoma. CDR3 loop: CASSYSGAWETQYF. The CDR3, as DNA: TGTGCCAGCAGTTACTCAGGTGCCTGGGAGACCCAGTACTTC.